This TCR beta chain was captured in a study of beta chain features in type 1 diabetes. Using CD45RO/CCR7/CD25/CD127/CD95/CD27, CD4+ naive, central memory, regulatory and stem cell-like memory cells were sorted. This clone was counted many times. What it binds is not known. General study findings and limits: Possibly, sequencing cDNA over-represented cells that had high TCR expression levels.

The CDR3 totals 14 residues. Germline lookup yields CDR1 SNHLY and CDR2 FYNNEI. Trimming at V came to 2 bases and at J to 8 bases, leaving 6 bases not matched to a gene. As every portion of the isolated RNA was reverse transcribed, the sequencing read expressed TCRB transcripts. Repertoires were generated with immunoSEQ multiplex PCR, while TCRdb's copy carries only in-frame clones and drops some. The table includes a few hundred thousand clones, 9.5% to 13% detected once. The chain uses TRBV2 and TRBJ2-1, with 7 bases identical to TRBD2. Sequencing was done on a sample of central memory CD4+ T cells from blood. The sequence was obtained from a man aged 18-30 years in good health. The CDR3 loop reads CASSEFGLEDEQFF. For the CDR3, the DNA is TGTGCCAGCAGTGAATTTGGACTAGAGGATGAGCAGTTCTTC.